This T cell receptor (beta chain) was profiled in a study of cytomegalovirus exposure and HLA in healthy donors. Turning to the study itself: An earlier analysis found around 120 million unique TCR beta sequences from about 190 million T cells.

Study-level results: For TCR beta chains, V- and J-gene trimming was later linked to a missense DCLRE1C variant.

Sampled while nominally healthy, donors likely had unrecorded immune exposures. Notes on this clone: Antigen specificity is unknown.

PCR employed 60 Vbeta and 13 Jbeta primers. Repertoires were generated with immunoSEQ multiplex PCR, while TCRdb's copy carries only in-frame clones and drops some. The repertoire consists of some 130,000 clones, with approximately 74% occurring once and the leading ten covering 6% to 8%. This TCR was sampled from a male donor in good health and CMV-seronegative. Sequenced sample: PBMCs.

The CDR3: CAISGLGQGSYGYTF. The CDR3 DNA is TGTGCCATCAGTGGACTAGGACAGGGGAGCTATGGCTACACCTTC. The chain carries TRBV10-3 and TRBJ1-2, with 9 nucleotides matching TRBD1. V was pared by 4 bases and J by 4 bases, with 7 bases of the junction left unmatched. Germline values: CDR1 ENHRY, CDR2 SYGVKD. This CDR3 has 15 amino acids.